This T cell receptor (beta chain) was retrieved from a study of cytomegalovirus exposure and HLA in healthy donors. Researchers ran the PCR with 60 Vbeta and 13 Jbeta primers. Sequenced by immunoSEQ multiplex PCR; TCRdb stores in-frame clones only, minus some. The sample lists approximately 280,000 clones, about 90% seen once, with roughly 2.3% in the top ten. Notes on the study in general: In a later analysis, HLA-C alleles had the fewest associated TCRs, DRB1 alleles the most. Excluded: some indistinguishable V segments such as TRBV6-2 and TRBV6-3.

The V gene end was trimmed by 3 bases and the J gene end by 10 bases; junction bases not matched to a gene: 16. Germline CDR1 is SGHNT and CDR2 is YYREEE (reference sequence). The CDR3 spans 17 residues. This clone is a singleton in its sample. Its matching antigen is unknown. The source of this sequence is a woman between 18 and 30 years old in good health and CMV-seronegative. The specimen was PBMCs. V is TRBV5-4 and J is TRBJ2-1, with TRBD1 identical over 10 bases. The CDR3 here is CASSSQTDRGNQVEQFF. CDR3 in DNA: TGTGCCAGCAGCTCACAGACGGACAGGGGGAACCAGGTGGAGCAGTTCTTC.